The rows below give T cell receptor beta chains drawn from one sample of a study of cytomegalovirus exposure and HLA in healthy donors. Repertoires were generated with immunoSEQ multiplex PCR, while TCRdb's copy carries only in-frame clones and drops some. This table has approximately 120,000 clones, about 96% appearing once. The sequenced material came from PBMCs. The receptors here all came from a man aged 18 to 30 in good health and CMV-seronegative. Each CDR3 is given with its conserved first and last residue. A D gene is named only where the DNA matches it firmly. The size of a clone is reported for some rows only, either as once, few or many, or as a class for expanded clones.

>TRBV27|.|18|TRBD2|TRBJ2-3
TGTGCCAGCAGCCCCAACCTGGGACTAGCGGGCGTGGGAGATACGCAGTATTTT
CASSPNLGLAGVGDTQYF
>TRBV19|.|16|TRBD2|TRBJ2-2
TGTGCCAGTAGTATAAGTGGGCTAGCGGGTACCGGGGAGCTGTTTTTT
CASSISGLAGTGELFF
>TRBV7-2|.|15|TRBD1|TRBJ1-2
TGTGCCAGCAGCTCGGGACAGTCGCACCACTATGGCTACACCTTC
CASSSGQSHHYGYTF
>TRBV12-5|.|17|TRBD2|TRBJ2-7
TGTGCTAGTGGTTTGGTACGGGTGGCGGGAGATCCCTACGAGCAGTACTTC
CASGLVRVAGDPYEQYF
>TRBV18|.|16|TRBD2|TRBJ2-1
TGTGCCAGCTCACCTGTTCTAGCGGGGGGGACCAATGAGCAGTTCTTC
CASSPVLAGGTNEQFF
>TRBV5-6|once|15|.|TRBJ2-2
TGTGCCAGCAGCTTGGACAGCATTTACACCGGGGAGCTGTTTTTT
CASSLDSIYTGELFF
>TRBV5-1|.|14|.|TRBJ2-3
TGCGCCAGCAGCTATGGAGGGAACACAGATACGCAGTATTTT
CASSYGGNTDTQYF
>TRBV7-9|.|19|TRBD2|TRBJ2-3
TGTGCCAGCAGCTTATCACTAGCGGGAGCATTGGGGGGCACAGATACGCAGTATTTT
CASSLSLAGALGGTDTQYF
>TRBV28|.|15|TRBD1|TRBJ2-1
TGTGCCAGCAGCCCGGACAGGGGGGCTCTCGATGAGCAGTTCTTC
CASSPDRGALDEQFF
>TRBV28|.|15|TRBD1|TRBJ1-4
TGTGCCAGCGGCCTGCGGGGGACAGGGAAAGGGGAACTGTTTTTT
CASGLRGTGKGELFF
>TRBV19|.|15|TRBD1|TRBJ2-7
TGTGCCAGTAGCCTAATGGGGACAGGGGAAAACGAGCAGTACTTC
CASSLMGTGENEQYF
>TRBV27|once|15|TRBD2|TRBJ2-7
TGTGCCAGCAGTAGCGGGACTAGCGGGAGGAACGAGCAGTACTTC
CASSSGTSGRNEQYF
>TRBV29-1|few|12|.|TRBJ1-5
TGCAGCGTTGGGGGGCAGGATCAGCCCCAGCATTTT
CSVGGQDQPQHF
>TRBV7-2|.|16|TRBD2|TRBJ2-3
TGTGCCAGCAGGACAACTAGCGGGAGTTTGTCAGATACGCAGTATTTT
CASRTTSGSLSDTQYF
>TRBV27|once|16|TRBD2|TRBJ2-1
TGTGCCAGCAGTTCACCCGGGACTAGCGGGACAAATGAGCAGTTCTTC
CASSSPGTSGTNEQFF
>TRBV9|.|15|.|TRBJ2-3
TGTGCCAGCAGCGTAACCGGGAGCTACACAGATACGCAGTATTTT
CASSVTGSYTDTQYF
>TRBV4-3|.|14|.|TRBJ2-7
TGCGCCAGCAGCCCAGACTGGGCCGGGGACGAGCAGTACTTC
CASSPDWAGDEQYF
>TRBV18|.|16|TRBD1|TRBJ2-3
TGTGCCAGCTCCCGGGACAGGGCTCTTACACCAGATACGCAGTATTTT
CASSRDRALTPDTQYF
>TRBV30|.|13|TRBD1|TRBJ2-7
TGTGTCGGCCGGACAGGGGGCGCCTACGAGCAGTACTTC
CVGRTGGAYEQYF
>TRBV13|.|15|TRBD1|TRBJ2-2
TGTGCCAGCAGCCTACACAGGGGGAACACCGGGGAGCTGTTTTTT
CASSLHRGNTGELFF
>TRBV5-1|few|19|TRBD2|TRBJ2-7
TGCGCCAGCAGCTTATCGGGGACTAGCGGGAGGGGGAGCTCCTACGAGCAGTACTTC
CASSLSGTSGRGSSYEQYF
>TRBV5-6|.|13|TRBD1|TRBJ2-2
TGTGCCAGCAGCTCCGGACAGGCCGGGGAGCTGTTTTTT
CASSSGQAGELFF
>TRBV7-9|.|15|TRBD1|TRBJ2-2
TGTGCCAGCAGCTTAGAGCGACAGGGACAAGGGGAGCTGTTTTTT
CASSLERQGQGELFF
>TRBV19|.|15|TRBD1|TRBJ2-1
TGTGCCAGTAGTACCTATTCGGGACAGTACAATGAGCAGTTCTTC
CASSTYSGQYNEQFF
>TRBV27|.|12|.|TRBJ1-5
TGTGCCAGCAGTTTATCGGGGGGGCCCCAGCATTTT
CASSLSGGPQHF